This T cell receptor beta chain was sequenced for a study of CD8 T cells in Susac syndrome. Study-level background: Active disease was present in roughly 6 of the sequenced Susac syndrome patients, and remission in roughly eight.

Reverse transcription of about 0.45 to 1 ug RNA used random hexamers. TCRdb ran MiXCR on the immunoSEQ multiplex PCR reads and lists one entry per CDR3 protein. The table shows around 140,000 distinct CDR3 sequences, with 95% occurring only once. On this clonotype itself: One junction end disagrees with the germline gene, perhaps due to a read error.

TEMRA cells underwent FACS enrichment and CD8+ and CD4+ T cells underwent negative isolation. The CDR3 extends over 12 amino acids. Looked up from germline, CDR1 is SQVTM and CDR2 is ANQGSEA. Specimen: CD4+ T cells from PBMCs. The V gene is TRBV29-1, the J gene TRBJ2-7, with D maybe TRBD1 (7 bases). This TCR derives from a human donor with Susac syndrome. CDR3 residues: CSAEAGGREQYF. CDR3 nucleotide sequence: TGCAGCGCTGAAGCAGGGGGGAGGGAGCAGTACTTC.